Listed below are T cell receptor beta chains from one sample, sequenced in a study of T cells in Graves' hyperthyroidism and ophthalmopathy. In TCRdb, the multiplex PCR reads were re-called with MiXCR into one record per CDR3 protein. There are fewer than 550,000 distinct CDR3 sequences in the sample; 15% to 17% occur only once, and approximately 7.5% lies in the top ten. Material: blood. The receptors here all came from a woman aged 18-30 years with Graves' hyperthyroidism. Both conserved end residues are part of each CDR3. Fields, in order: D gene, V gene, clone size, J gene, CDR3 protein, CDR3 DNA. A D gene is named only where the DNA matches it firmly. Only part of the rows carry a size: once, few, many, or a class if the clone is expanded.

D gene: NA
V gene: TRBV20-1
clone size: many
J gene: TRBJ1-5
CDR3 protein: CSAEWRGGQPQHF
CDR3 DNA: TGCAGTGCTGAATGGAGGGGGGGACAGCCCCAGCATTTT

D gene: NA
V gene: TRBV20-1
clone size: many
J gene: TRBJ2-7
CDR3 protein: CSASQTRNRIYEQYF
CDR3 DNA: TGCAGTGCTAGCCAGACCAGGAATAGGATATACGAGCAGTACTTC

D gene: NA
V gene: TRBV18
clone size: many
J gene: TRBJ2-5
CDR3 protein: CASSPRRDGETQYF
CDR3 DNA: TGTGCCAGCTCACCACGGAGGGATGGAGAGACCCAGTACTTC

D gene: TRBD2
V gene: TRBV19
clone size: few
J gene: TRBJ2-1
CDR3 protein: CASSINVRGLAGSHNEQFF
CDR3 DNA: TGTGCCAGTAGTATTAATGTCCGCGGTCTAGCGGGCTCCCACAATGAGCAGTTCTTC

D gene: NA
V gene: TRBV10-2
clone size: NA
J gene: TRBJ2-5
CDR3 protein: CASSELGALETQYF
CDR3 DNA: TGCGCCAGCAGTGAGTTGGGGGCTTTGGAGACCCAGTACTTC

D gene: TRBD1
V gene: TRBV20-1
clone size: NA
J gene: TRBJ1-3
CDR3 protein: CGGQGDDGNTIYF
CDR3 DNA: TGCGGGGGACAGGGGGATGATGGAAACACCATATATTTT

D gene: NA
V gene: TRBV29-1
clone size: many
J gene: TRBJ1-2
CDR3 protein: CSVVVSGAEGYGYTF
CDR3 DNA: TGCAGCGTTGTGGTCTCAGGGGCAGAGGGGTATGGCTACACCTTC

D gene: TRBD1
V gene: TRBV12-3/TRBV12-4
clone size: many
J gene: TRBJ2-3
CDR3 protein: CASSVQGHGDTQYF
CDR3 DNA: TGTGCCAGCAGCGTACAGGGGCATGGAGATACGCAGTATTTT

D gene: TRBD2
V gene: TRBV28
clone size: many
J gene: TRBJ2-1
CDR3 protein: CASSPPSGGANEQFF
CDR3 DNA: TGTGCCAGCAGCCCCCCTAGCGGGGGGGCCAATGAGCAGTTCTTC

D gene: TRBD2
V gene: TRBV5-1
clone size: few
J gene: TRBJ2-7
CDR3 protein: CASTMTSGRGYEHYF
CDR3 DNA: TGTGCCAGCACCATGACTAGCGGGAGAGGGTACGAGCATTACTTC

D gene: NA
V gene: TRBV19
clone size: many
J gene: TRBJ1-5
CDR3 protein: CASSITSGSNQPQHF
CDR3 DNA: TGTGCCAGTAGTATCACGAGCGGTAGCAATCAGCCCCAGCATTTT